This TCR beta chain was captured by sequencing in a study of T cell repertoires in aging, cancer and after chemotherapy. A mixed TRB-A/B primer pool amplified rearranged TRB by multiplex touch-down PCR. TCRdb ran MiXCR on the multiplex PCR reads and lists one entry per CDR3 protein. The table has 5,000 to 7,000 distinct CDR3 sequences, under 40% seen once. The CDR3 length is 15 residues. In germline, CDR1 is SGHRS, CDR2 YFSETQ. With V trimmed by 2 bases and J by 2 bases, 7 bases remained unmatched. The template was genomic DNA from peripheral blood, not RNA. This chain links TRBV5-1 with TRBJ2-7, with TRBD1 matching over 7 bases. The TCR comes from a human donor with a blood cancer. The sample comprised blood. In DNA form, the CDR3 reads TGCGCCAGCAGCTTAATGCCGGGACAGACCTACGAGCAGTACTTC. Encoded protein: CASSLMPGQTYEQYF.